These 28 T cell receptor beta chains were all obtained from the same sample, sequenced in a study of early T cells in non-severe SARS-CoV-2 infection. TCRdb independently ran MiXCR on the 5' RACE reads; one entry per CDR3 protein. The sample has roughly 100,000 distinct CDR3 sequences; over 10% are singletons. Sample: whole blood. Receptors were obtained from an adult who was a healthcare worker with PCR-confirmed SARS-CoV-2 infection or an uninfected control (not recorded which).

The rearrangement uses TRBV20-1 and TRBJ2-7; D may be TRBD2 (5 bases). Germline CDR1 DFQATT, CDR2 SNEGSKA (reference sequence). This CDR3 contains 12 residues. Trimming stripped 5 bases from V and 3 bases from J, with 11 bases between. The CDR3: CSARSEGYEQYF. In DNA form, the CDR3 reads TGCAGTGCTCGCTCAGAGGGCTACGAGCAGTACTTC.

A word on this clonotype: A much bigger clone sits one base away, suggesting this may be a read error. V and J are TRBV24-1 and TRBJ2-1; 12 positions match TRBD1. Judging by the DNA end, TRBJ2-7 fits better; the J call may be wrong. This CDR3 spans 15 amino acids. The germline CDR1 and CDR2 sequences are KGHDR and SFDVKD. The CDR3 coding sequence is TGTGCCACCAGTGATTTAGGGACAGGGGGCAATGAGCAGTACTTC. It codes for CATSDLGTGGNEQYF.

This clonotype has only a few counts. The rearrangement joins TRBV4-2 to TRBJ1-1; weak D call: TRBD1 (5 bases). The CDR3 is 18 amino acids. Trimming stripped 2 bases from V and 0 bases from J, with 19 bases between. Germline CDR1 is LGHNA and CDR2 is YNFKEQ. DNA for the CDR3: TGTGCCAGCAGCCAAAAGGGGTCCCACTATGTGATGAACACTGAAGCTTTCTTT. Its translation: CASSQKGSHYVMNTEAFF.

This clonotype has only a few counts. CDR3 sequence (DNA): TGCAGTGCTAGAAACCAGGACAGGGCGCTTCCTGAAGCTTTCTTT. It yields the protein CSARNQDRALPEAFF. The chain employs TRBV20-1 and TRBJ1-1; TRBD1 matches at 8 bases. The CDR3 spans 15 residues. From germline, CDR1 is DFQATT and CDR2 SNEGSKA (reference sequence). With V trimmed by 2 bases and J by 6 bases, 11 bases remained unmatched.

The V and J genes are TRBV2 and TRBJ2-2; D call uncertain. Germline V CDR1 and CDR2: SNHLY, FYNNEI. Trimming left V 6 bases short and J 1 base short, with 9 bases between. The CDR3 length is 14 residues. In DNA form, the CDR3 reads TGTGCCAGCAGGGGCGATCGGAACACCGGGGAGCTGTTTTTT. This encodes CASRGDRNTGELFF.

This clonotype was seen more than once but under ten times. The V gene is TRBV29-1, the J gene TRBJ2-1; D possibly corresponds to TRBD2 (6 bases). This CDR3 has 16 amino acids. V lost 3 bases, J lost 0 bases, and 15 bases lay in between. The germline gives CDR1 SQVTM, CDR2 ANQGSEA. CDR3 coding DNA: TGCAGCGTTGACGGTCTCGGGACTTTCTCCTACAATGAGCAGTTCTTC. This translates into CSVDGLGTFSYNEQFF.

This clonotype appeared a few times. A junction end diverges from the germline sequence, so it may reflect a read error. The rearrangement links TRBV5-1 to TRBJ2-7; TRBD2 might be the D (6 bases). CDR1 and CDR2 (germline): SGHRS, YFSETQ. The CDR3 is made up of 13 amino acids. CDR3 region: CASSQTSAYEQYF. The CDR3 region has the DNA TGTGCCAGCAGTCAGACTAGTGCGTACGAGCAGTACTTC.

This chain joins TRBV20-1 and TRBJ2-6, with TRBD1 matching over 8 bases. The CDR3 covers 15 residues. Germline CDR1 and CDR2: DFQATT and SNEGSKA (reference sequence). V shed 6 bases and J 0 bases; nucleotides not matched to a gene: 4. The CDR3: CSAGQGASGANVLTF. For the CDR3, the DNA is TGCAGTGCGGGGCAGGGGGCCTCTGGGGCCAACGTCCTGACTTTC.

Many counts were recorded for this clonotype. The genes are TRBV7-9 and TRBJ2-1, with D maybe TRBD2 (6 bases). V was pared by 11 bases and J by 5 bases, with 19 bases between. The CDR3 is made up of 14 amino acids. Germline V gene lookup returns CDR1 SEHNR and CDR2 FQNEAQ (reference sequence). Written as DNA, the CDR3 is TGTGCCGGGAACACGGGGGTGCTAAACAATGAGCAGTTCTTC. It specifies CAGNTGVLNNEQFF.

The rearrangement uses TRBV6-1 and TRBJ1-2; D is unclear. The V end was cut by 0 bases, the J end by 3 bases, with 8 bases between. CDR3 length: 14 residues. CDR1 and CDR2 (germline): MNHNS, SASEGT. Here the CDR3 DNA reads TGTGCCAGCAGTGAAGCAGGGCGGCACTATGGCTACACCTTC. It specifies CASSEAGRHYGYTF.

This clonotype was observed at least ten times. This chain connects TRBV6-5 to TRBJ2-5; possibly TRBD2 for D (5 bases). This CDR3 region has 15 residues. CDR1 is MNHEY, CDR2 SVGAGI, per germline. V shed 5 bases and J shed 10 bases, with 23 bases lying between them. This CDR3 is CASSHEGGTRSGQYF. The CDR3 nucleotides read TGTGCCAGCAGTCACGAGGGTGGCACAAGGTCGGGCCAGTACTTC.

The chain employs TRBV27 and TRBJ2-7; D not certain. This CDR3 is built from 14 residues. The germline V gene encodes CDR1 MNHEY and CDR2 SMNVEV (reference sequence). V was clipped by 5 bases and J by 3 bases, with 14 bases between them. The CDR3 reads CASSPSLTGYEQYF. The CDR3 DNA reads as TGTGCCAGCAGTCCTAGTCTTACGGGCTACGAGCAGTACTTC.

About this clonotype: Possible read error: a much larger clone is one base away. DNA for the CDR3: TGTGCCAGCAGCTTAGGGGGGTTTCTCGGGACAGATAAGAATGAGCAGTTCTTC. This sequence encodes CASSLGGFLGTDKNEQFF. This sequence joins TRBV7-9 and TRBJ2-1; 7 bases agree with TRBD1. After removal of 1 base from V and 7 bases from J, the junction contained 16 bases not matched to a gene. From germline, CDR1 is SEHNR and CDR2 FQNEAQ (reference sequence). The CDR3 runs 18 residues. Full variable domain (remainder filled in from reference TRBV7-9 and TRBJ2-1): DTGVSQNPRHKITKRGQNVTFRCDPISEHNRLYWYRQTLGQGPEFLTYFQNEAQLEKSRLLSDRFSAERPKGSFSTLEIQRTEQGDSAMYLCASSLGGFLGTDKNEQFFGPGTRLTVL.

This chain connects TRBV7-9 to TRBJ2-4; tentatively, D is TRBD2 (5 bases). Trimming removed 8 bases at V and 7 bases at J, with 15 bases between. The germline gives CDR1 SEHNR, CDR2 FQNEAQ (reference sequence). The CDR3 is made up of 13 amino acids. The CDR3 DNA reads as TGTGCCAGCGCCCGGAGAGGCGGGAACATTCAGTACTTC. Translation: CASARRGGNIQYF. Full variable domain (outside the CDR3, taken from reference TRBV7-9 and TRBJ2-4): DTGVSQNPRHKITKRGQNVTFRCDPISEHNRLYWYRQTLGQGPEFLTYFQNEAQLEKSRLLSDRFSAERPKGSFSTLEIQRTEQGDSAMYLCASARRGGNIQYFGAGTRLSVL.

This clonotype was picked up a small number of times. V is TRBV12-3 or TRBV12-4 and J is TRBJ2-3; 9 bases are a match to TRBD2. This CDR3 is 16 amino acids long. Trimming at V came to 6 bases and at J to 2 bases, leaving 9 bases not matched to a gene. As DNA, the CDR3 is TGTGCCAGCAGAACGTCTAGCGGGGCGTACACAGATACGCAGTATTTT. Protein sequence: CASRTSSGAYTDTQYF.

The chain recombines TRBV11-2 with TRBJ1-4; 8 nucleotides agree with TRBD1. V trimming: 5 bases; J trimming: 8 bases; junction bases outside the gene matches: 10. The CDR3 covers 15 residues. Looked up from germline, CDR1 is SGHAT and CDR2 is FQNNGV. CDR3 loop: CASSPQAGGGEKLFF. CDR3 sequence (DNA): TGTGCCAGCAGCCCCCAGGCAGGGGGCGGAGAAAAACTGTTTTTT.

V and J are TRBV7-6 and TRBJ2-5; possibly TRBD2 for D (5 bases). Germline V lookup: CDR1 SGHVS, CDR2 FNYEAQ. The CDR3 has 15 residues. With 2 bases removed from V and 6 bases from J, the gap between germline ends came to 16 bases. The DNA of the CDR3 is TGTGCCAGCAGCTTAAATCGGTCCGGGAAGAAGACCCAGTACTTC. This gives the protein CASSLNRSGKKTQYF.

The chain recombines TRBV6-1 with TRBJ2-7; 8 positions agree with TRBD1. The germline V gene encodes CDR1 MNHNS and CDR2 SASEGT. After removal of 3 bases from V and 3 bases from J, the junction contained 13 bases not matched to a gene. The CDR3 length is 17 residues. The CDR3 sequence is CASSERIGTGHHYEQYF. As DNA, the CDR3 is TGTGCCAGCAGTGAGCGAATAGGGACAGGACATCACTACGAGCAGTACTTC.

This clonotype showed up many times. The V and J genes are TRBV14 and TRBJ2-1, with TRBD2 matching over 7 bases. V dropped 3 bases and J dropped 4; count of bases not matched to a gene: 15. CDR3 length equals 18 residues. The germline CDR1 and CDR2 sequences are SGHDN and FVKESK. The CDR3 loop is CASSHYGWPSGLYNEQFF. In DNA form, the CDR3 reads TGTGCCAGCAGCCACTACGGGTGGCCTAGCGGTTTGTACAATGAGCAGTTCTTC.

This clonotype was counted only a few times. The rearrangement uses TRBV7-2 and TRBJ2-1, with a tentative D call TRBD1 (6 bases). Trimming removed 0 bases from V and 3 bases from J, with 9 bases in between. The CDR3 is 15 amino acids. Germline V gene sequence: CDR1 SGHTA, CDR2 FQGNSA. The CDR3 spells CASSLAGAIYNEQFF. CDR3 DNA: TGTGCCAGCAGCTTAGCGGGGGCGATCTACAATGAGCAGTTCTTC.

This clonotype was seen only a few times. The J gene is TRBJ2-7, the V gene TRBV11-2, with TRBD1 matching 8 bases. This CDR3 is 15 amino acids long. Germline assignment: CDR1 SGHAT and CDR2 FQNNGV. V shed 5 bases, J shed 2 bases, and the junction held 8 bases outside the gene matches. CDR3 bases: TGTGCCAGCAGCCGTCCCAGGGGGCGAACCTACGAGCAGTACTTC. Translation gives CASSRPRGRTYEQYF.

V usage is TRBV29-1 and J usage is TRBJ1-2; D uncertain. Germline CDR1 SQVTM, CDR2 ANQGSEA. V was trimmed by 3 bases and J by 4 bases, leaving 9 bases between them. The CDR3 has 12 residues. CDR3 sequence reads: CSVEVGSYGYTF. CDR3 sequence (DNA): TGCAGCGTTGAGGTGGGAAGCTATGGCTACACCTTC.

The chain is built from TRBV29-1 and TRBJ2-1, with D possibly TRBD1 on 5 matching bases. The CDR3 consists of 12 residues. V shed 4 bases and J shed 8 bases, with 12 bases lying between them. Per germline, CDR1 SQVTM and CDR2 ANQGSEA. The CDR3 bases are TGCAGCGTTGTGGTAGGGGTGGATGAGCAGTTCTTC. As protein: CSVVVGVDEQFF.

This clonotype has at least ten counts. This rearrangement joins TRBV28 to TRBJ2-7; D gene uncertain. The V end was cut by 8 bases, the J end by 7 bases, with 15 bases between. The germline CDR1 and CDR2 sequences are MDHEN and SYDVKM. The CDR3 has 12 residues. CDR3 DNA sequence: TGTGCCAGCGGCCCCCTCTCCTGGGAGCAGTACTTC. Its translation: CASGPLSWEQYF.

This clonotype has a handful of counts. The chain links TRBV25-1 to TRBJ2-2; 11 bases agree with TRBD2. With 7 bases clipped from V and 1 base from J, the junction kept 2 bases outside the gene matches. CDR1 is MGHDK and CDR2 is SYGVNS in the germline V gene. The CDR3 sequence is 15 residues long. In DNA, the CDR3 is TGTGCCAGCAAGACTAGCGGGGTGAACACCGGGGAGCTGTTTTTT. It specifies CASKTSGVNTGELFF.

The chain is built from TRBV27 and TRBJ2-7, with 8 bases identical to TRBD2. After removal of 0 bases from V and 5 bases from J, the junction contained 3 bases not matched to a gene. The germline V gene has CDR1 MNHEY and CDR2 SMNVEV (reference sequence). This CDR3 contains 14 residues. The CDR3 here is CASSLSSGVDEQYF. For the CDR3, the DNA is TGTGCCAGCAGTTTATCTAGCGGGGTCGACGAGCAGTACTTC.

V usage is TRBV27 and J usage is TRBJ2-2; 7 bases fit TRBD1. Unmatched junction bases numbered 6, after V lost 6 bases and J lost 5 bases. CDR1 is MNHEY and CDR2 is SMNVEV in the germline V gene (reference sequence). The CDR3 has 14 amino acids. Written as DNA, the CDR3 is TGTGCCAGCAGAGGCAGGGGGTTAACCGGGGAGCTGTTTTTT. It codes for CASRGRGLTGELFF.

This clonotype has ten or more counts. This chain connects TRBV28 to TRBJ2-2, with D uncertain. Germline CDR1 is MDHEN and CDR2 is SYDVKM. The CDR3 has 16 residues. Deletions cut 10 bases from V and 5 bases from J, with 23 bases between. This chain's CDR3 is CATWGSGSSRTGELFF. DNA of the CDR3: TGTGCCACCTGGGGTTCAGGCAGTTCAAGAACCGGGGAGCTGTTTTTT.